This T cell receptor (beta chain) was captured in a study of graft-versus-host responses after intestinal transplantation. Study at large: Recipients obtained multivisceral, liver-intestinal, or isolated intestinal transplants. Findings and caveats of the study: Recipient marrow showed GvH clones, some seen first in ileum or blood.

Measured with immunoSEQ multiplex PCR; TCRdb has only the in-frame clones, and not every one. The sample contains 80,000 or so clones, 80% to 95% of which appear only once. Concerning this clone: The antigen is undetermined.

V dropped 4 bases and J dropped 5; count of bases not matched to a gene: 8. CDR3 length: 14 amino acids. The V gene's germline CDR1 is SGHRS and CDR2 YFSETQ. The V gene is TRBV5-1, the J gene TRBJ2-5; the match to TRBD1 covers 7 bases. The receptor was isolated from a human patient who received an intestinal transplant, so some T cells may come from the graft donor. Sequences were derived from PBMCs, sampled 98 days after intestinal transplantation. In nucleotides, the CDR3 is TGCGCCAGCAGCAACCAGGGGGTCGAGGAGACCCAGTACTTC. Translated: CASSNQGVEETQYF.